Below are 14 T cell receptor beta chains sequenced from a single sample in a study of tumor-infiltrating lymphocytes in primary liver carcinoma. The authors made TCR beta cDNA from roughly 480 ng total RNA with a constant-region primer. Employing slightly modified ARM-PCR, three nested multiplex PCR rounds were run, and these gave rise to the TCR beta libraries. The opening two PCR rounds, around 11 cycles each, paired TRBV1-TRBV30 forward primers with a C-beta reverse primer. TCRdb reprocessed the multiplex PCR reads with MiXCR, giving one entry per CDR3 protein. The table records 310,000 or so distinct CDR3 sequences, roughly three fifths of them present only once. Both blood RNA, taken from unsorted whole blood, and germline DNA were extracted. The sequenced sample consisted of peripheral blood. Source of these receptors: a woman in her thirties with primary liver carcinoma and hepatitis B virus infection.

A note on this clonotype: A much bigger clone sits one base away, suggesting this may be a read error. The chain employs TRBV11-2 and TRBJ2-1; 13 positions match TRBD2. CDR1 SGHAT and CDR2 FQNNGV come from the germline V gene. CDR3 length: 15 residues. CDR3 coding DNA: TGTGTCAGCAGCTTACTGGGACTAGCGGGAAATGAGCAGTTCTTC. Amino acid sequence: CVSSLLGLAGNEQFF.

For this clonotype: At one end, the junction sequence differs from germline, possibly due to a read error. The chain employs TRBV11-2 and TRBJ2-2; perhaps TRBD2 as D (6 bases). The CDR3 contains 15 residues. Germline V gene sequence: CDR1 SGHAT, CDR2 FQNNGV. CDR3 nucleotides: TGTGCCAGCAGCTATACTAGCAGGAACACCCGGGAGCTGTTTTTT. Residues: CASSYTSRNTRELFF.

On this clonotype itself: Germline is not matched at one junction end, which may reflect a read error. This chain uses TRBV5-6 with TRBJ2-6, with D maybe TRBD1 (6 bases). The CDR3 contains 16 residues. Germline assignment: CDR1 SGHDT and CDR2 YYEEEE. This chain's CDR3 is CASSPGTTSGTNVLTF. CDR3 sequence (DNA): TGTGCCAGCAGCCCCGGGACAACCTCTGGGACCAACGTCCTGACTTTC.

The gene calls are TRBV30 and TRBJ2-2, with 7 bases identical to TRBD1. Germline V gene lookup returns CDR1 GTSNPN and CDR2 SVGIG (reference sequence). The V and J ends lost 8 bases and 0 bases, in that order; junction bases with no gene match: 6. This CDR3 contains 14 residues. The CDR3 DNA reads TGTGCCAGACGGACAGGCGCGAACACCGGGGAGCTGTTTTTT. This encodes CARRTGANTGELFF. Complete variable domain (other parts from reference TRBV30 and TRBJ2-2): SQTIHQWPATLVQPVGSPLSLECTVEGTSNPNLYWYRQAAGRGLQLLFYSVGIGQISSEVPQNLSASRPQDRQFILSSKKLLLSDSGFYLCARRTGANTGELFFGEGSRLTVL.

Of note for this clonotype: The junction departs from the called germline gene at one end, perhaps through a read error. The chain carries TRBV6-6 and TRBJ2-7; 7 bases fit TRBD1. CDR3 length: 15 amino acids. CDR1 and CDR2 (germline): MNHNY, SVGAGI (reference sequence). The CDR3 nucleotides are TGTGCCAGCAGTCAGCTCCCGGACAGGACCTACGAGCAGTGCTTC. Protein: CASSQLPDRTYEQCF.

At least ten counts were recorded for this clonotype. One end of the junction does not line up with germline, which may come from a read error. V gene TRBV12-3 or TRBV12-4 combines with J gene TRBJ2-2; 8 nucleotides line up with TRBD2. There are 15 residues in the CDR3. CDR3 sequence reads: CASRAGLGYTWELFF. In DNA form, the CDR3 reads TGTGCCAGCAGAGCGGGACTAGGATACACCTGGGAGCTGTTTTTT.

The chain uses TRBV12-3 or TRBV12-4 and TRBJ1-1; D is uncertain. The V gene lost 6 bases and the J gene lost 6 bases, with 14 bases spanning the gap. There are 13 residues in the CDR3. The CDR3 here is CASSPTRGAEAFF. The CDR3 nucleotides read TGTGCCAGCAGCCCGACCCGAGGCGCTGAAGCTTTCTTT.

This clonotype was observed at least ten times. J is TRBJ2-7 and V is TRBV4-1; D possibly corresponds to TRBD1 (5 bases). The CDR3 is 12 residues long. CDR1 and CDR2 from the germline V gene are MGHRA and YSYEKL. The V end was cut by 1 base, the J end by 6 bases, with 7 bases between. Here the CDR3 DNA reads TGCGCCAGCAGCCAAGCAGGGTCCGAGCAGTACTTC. Its translation is CASSQAGSEQYF.

This clonotype was seen only a few times. This chain joins TRBV12-3 or TRBV12-4 and TRBJ2-5; TRBD1 matches at 11 bases. This CDR3 is 17 amino acids long. With V trimmed by 9 bases and J by 1 base, 13 bases remained unmatched. The CDR3 bases are TGTGCCAGTAACCGGGACAGGGGGACCCCGGGCCAAGAGACCCAGTACTTC. Protein product: CASNRDRGTPGQETQYF.

The chain uses TRBV5-1 and TRBJ2-1, with D unresolved. This CDR3 region has 12 residues. In germline, CDR1 is SGHRS, CDR2 YFSETQ. V was trimmed by 0 bases and J by 6 bases, leaving 4 bases between them. CDR3 nucleotide sequence: TGCGCCAGCAGCTTGGCGGTCAATGAGCAGTTCTTC. Translated, it gives CASSLAVNEQFF.

This clonotype was detected only a few times. The rearrangement links TRBV6-6 to TRBJ2-7, with D possibly TRBD1 on 6 matching bases. This CDR3 is 13 amino acids long. Germline CDR1 MNHNY, CDR2 SVGAGI (reference sequence). Trimming stripped 7 bases from V and 4 bases from J, with 14 bases between. CDR3 nucleotide sequence: TGTGCCAGCAACCGACAGGCAGGGTACGAGCAGTACTTC. This translates into CASNRQAGYEQYF.

This chain joins TRBV4-3 and TRBJ2-7; the D gene is possibly TRBD2 (5 bases). The CDR3 is 15 amino acids. Deletions cut 4 bases from V and 2 bases from J, with 15 bases between. From germline, CDR1 is LGHNA and CDR2 YSLEER. CDR3 sequence reads: CASSRGPAETYEQYF. CDR3 sequence (DNA): TGCGCCAGCAGCCGAGGGCCAGCGGAAACCTACGAGCAGTACTTC.

For this clonotype: The junction differs from germline at one of its ends, possibly a read error. The chain combines TRBV14 with TRBJ2-7, with 8 positions matching TRBD2. The germline gives CDR1 SGHDN, CDR2 FVKESK. The CDR3 runs 16 residues. This CDR3 reads CASSHEGTSRWYKQYF. In DNA form, the CDR3 reads TGTGCTAGCAGCCATGAAGGGACTAGTCGTTGGTACAAGCAGTACTTC.

This clonotype was counted once. Being one base from a much bigger clone, this may be a read error. V and J are TRBV14 and TRBJ2-1; a possible D gene is TRBD2 (5 bases). Trimming cost V 5 bases and J 10 bases, with 15 bases left between them. Germline CDR1 reads SGHDN; CDR2 reads FVKESK. The CDR3 covers 13 residues. CDR3 sequence: CASSCAGRNEQFF. CDR3 bases: TGTGCCAGCAGCTGTGCGGGCCGTAACGAGCAGTTCTTC. Complete variable domain (other parts from reference TRBV14 and TRBJ2-1): EAGVTQFPSHSVIEKGQTVTLRCDPISGHDNLYWYRRVMGKEIKFLLHFVKESKQDESGMPNNRFLAERTGGTYSTLKVQPAELEDSGVYFCASSCAGRNEQFFGPGTRLTVL.